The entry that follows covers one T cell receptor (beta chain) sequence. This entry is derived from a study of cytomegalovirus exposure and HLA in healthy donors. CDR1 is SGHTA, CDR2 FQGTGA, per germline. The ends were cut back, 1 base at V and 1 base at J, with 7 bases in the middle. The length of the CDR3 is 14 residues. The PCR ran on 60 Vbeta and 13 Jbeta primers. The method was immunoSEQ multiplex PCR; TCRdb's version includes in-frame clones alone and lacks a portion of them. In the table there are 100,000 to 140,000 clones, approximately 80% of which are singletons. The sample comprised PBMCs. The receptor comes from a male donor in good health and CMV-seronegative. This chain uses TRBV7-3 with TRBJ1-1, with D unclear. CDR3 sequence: CASSLNNRNTEAFF. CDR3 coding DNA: TGTGCCAGCAGCTTAAATAACAGGAACACTGAAGCTTTCTTT.